In this sample, the clone carrying this T cell receptor (beta chain) turned up once. Its specificity is unknown. The source of the sample is a study of shared clonotypes between healthy human individuals. Overall study context: Those who served as donors were a couple of women and a few men between the ages of 18 and 49.

Trimming removed 0 bases from V and 0 bases from J, with 16 bases in between. This CDR3 has 19 residues. Germline V gene data show CDR1 as SGHDT and CDR2 as YYEEEE. Genomic DNA per cell subset filled all wells of several immunoSEQ plates. Here immunoSEQ multiplex PCR was the method, and the copy in TCRdb shows in-frame clones only, minus some. The sample has about 770,000 clones, 72% seen once. The study's findings and limits: It was anticipated that sequencing depth would influence how many clonotypes donors shared. Generally, naive subsets came out with larger estimated richness than memory subsets.

Sequenced: memory CD4+ T cells sorted from blood. Indicated subset: CD45RA-negative fraction. This sequence originates from a woman in her 30s in good health. This chain joins TRBV5-6 and TRBJ2-6; maybe TRBD2 (5 bases). CDR3 DNA: TGTGCCAGCAGCTTGGGGACTCAGAGGCGAAGCTCTGGGGCCAACGTCCTGACTTTC. It specifies CASSLGTQRRSSGANVLTF.